Included here is one T cell receptor beta chain sequence, with context. The data are from a study of OX40 agonist ivuxolimab in advanced cancers. Sequenced by immunoSEQ multiplex PCR; TCRdb stores in-frame clones only, minus some. This table has around 63,000 clones, about nine tenths appearing once. This clonotype was obtained from an adult with an advanced solid tumor such as melanoma, head and neck, liver or kidney cancer. This material consisted of CD4+ or CD8+ T cells sorted from blood, taken in a trial of the OX40 agonist ivuxolimab.

CDR3 residues: CASSEGTGRNQPQHF. In DNA form, the CDR3 reads TGTGCCAGCAGTGAAGGGACAGGGCGTAATCAGCCCCAGCATTTT. The chain combines TRBV6-1 with TRBJ1-5; 8 bases match TRBD1. The CDR3 consists of 15 residues. Losses at the gene ends were 1 base for V and 4 bases for J; bases not matched to a gene: 3. Germline V gene data show CDR1 as MNHNS and CDR2 as SASEGT.